Listed here are 31 T cell receptor beta chains from one sample, sequenced in a study of T cell repertoires in cytomegalovirus infection. TCRdb reprocessed the reads via MiXCR and lists one record per CDR3 protein. The table shows roughly 600,000 distinct CDR3 sequences, with 20% to 25% occurring only once. The sequenced sample consisted of CD8+ T cells from PBMCs. The source is a human donor in good health (CMV status not recorded). Some clones in this sample may be carry-over from other donors' samples.

In this sample, this clonotype turned up a few times. The chain combines TRBV4-2 with TRBJ2-1; no reliable D call. The CDR3 is 13 amino acids. Trimming shortened V by 4 bases and J by 6 bases, and 10 bases separated the two germline ends. The germline V gene encodes CDR1 LGHNA and CDR2 YNFKEQ. This CDR3 reads CASSPSTSNEQFF. As DNA, the CDR3 is TGTGCCAGCAGCCCATCAACAAGCAATGAGCAGTTCTTC.

The chain employs TRBV7-9 and TRBJ1-1; the match to TRBD1 covers 8 bases. Germline V lookup: CDR1 SEHNR, CDR2 FQNEAQ (reference sequence). The CDR3 runs to 16 residues. V was clipped by 4 bases and J by 6 bases; unmatched bases: 13. The CDR3 is CASSSSTGEHGAEAFF. The DNA of the CDR3 is TGTGCCAGCAGCTCCTCGACAGGGGAACATGGGGCTGAAGCTTTCTTT.

The rearrangement joins TRBV12-3 or TRBV12-4 to TRBJ2-5; 10 bases fit TRBD1. J lost 5 bases, V lost 6 bases, and 9 bases had no gene match. The length of the CDR3 is 15 residues. CDR3 nucleotides: TGTGCCAGCAGCCGATCGACAGGGGGCTGGGAGACCCAGTACTTC. This codes for CASSRSTGGWETQYF.

The chain has TRBV11-2 and TRBJ1-1; TRBD1 matches 9 bases. J was trimmed by 5 bases and V by 5 bases; bases with no gene match: 15. Germline-derived CDR1 and CDR2 are SGHAT and FQNNGV. This CDR3 spans 17 amino acids. The CDR3 protein is CASSRVPGQGLETEAFF. In DNA, the CDR3 is TGTGCCAGCAGCCGAGTCCCGGGACAGGGTTTGGAAACTGAAGCTTTCTTT.

This sequence joins TRBV6-5 and TRBJ2-1; maybe TRBD2 (5 bases). Trimming cost V 0 bases and J 4 bases, with 13 bases left between them. Germline values: CDR1 MNHEY, CDR2 SVGAGI. CDR3 length equals 16 residues. CDR3 DNA sequence: TGTGCCAGCAGTTACTCTGCCACGGGGTTTTACAATGAGCAGTTCTTC. This encodes CASSYSATGFYNEQFF.

The gene calls are TRBV6-5 and TRBJ2-3, with 9 bases that match TRBD2. Losses at the gene ends were 0 bases for V and 4 bases for J; bases not matched to a gene: 5. Germline CDR1 MNHEY, CDR2 SVGAGI. This CDR3 is built from 16 residues. The CDR3 nucleotides read TGTGCCAGCAGTTACTCGGTGGCTAGCGGGGCAGATACGCAGTATTTT. Protein sequence: CASSYSVASGADTQYF.

The chain employs TRBV28 and TRBJ2-7; no firm D call. CDR1 is MDHEN, CDR2 SYDVKM, per germline. The CDR3 spans 14 residues. Trimming removed 3 bases at V and 3 bases at J, with 12 bases between. The CDR3 sequence is CASSLGQYHYEQYV. In DNA form, the CDR3 reads TGTGCCAGCAGTTTGGGTCAGTACCACTACGAGCAGTACGTC.

This clonotype appeared a few times. The chain combines TRBV2 with TRBJ2-1, with D possibly called TRBD1 or TRBD2 (5 bases each). CDR3 length: 11 residues. Germline V lookup: CDR1 SNHLY, CDR2 FYNNEI. V was pared by 6 bases and J by 14 bases, with 14 bases between. In DNA, the CDR3 is TGTGCCAGCAGACCCGGGACCCATAAGTTCTTC. It is translated as CASRPGTHKFF.

With regard to this clonotype: The junction differs from germline at one of its ends, possibly a read error. This chain uses TRBV29-1 with TRBJ2-7; D gene uncertain. The CDR3 extends over 10 amino acids. Germline lookup yields CDR1 SQVTM and CDR2 ANQGSEA. The CDR3 is CSVESSEQYF. CDR3 sequence (DNA): TGCAGCGTTGAATCCTCCGAGCAGTACTTC.

V usage is TRBV12-3 or TRBV12-4 and J usage is TRBJ2-3, with D hard to call. The CDR3 loop spans 14 amino acids. V dropped 7 bases and J dropped 2 bases, with 13 bases sitting between them. CDR3 sequence: CASTLSGATDTQYF. The CDR3 DNA follows: TGTGCCAGCACCCTGTCGGGTGCCACAGATACGCAGTATTTT.

In its sample, this clonotype was seen a few times. The chain couples TRBV20-1 to TRBJ2-1; 7 nucleotides agree with TRBD1. V lost 0 bases and J lost 4; bases outside the gene matches: 9. Germline CDR1 and CDR2: DFQATT and SNEGSKA (reference sequence). CDR3 size: 16 residues. CDR3 protein: CSARDGRGTAYNEQFF. Here the CDR3 DNA reads TGCAGTGCTAGAGATGGTAGAGGGACAGCATACAATGAGCAGTTCTTC.

A few counts support this clonotype. V and J are TRBV12-3 or TRBV12-4 and TRBJ2-3, with TRBD2 matching over 9 bases. This CDR3 is built from 16 residues. V was pared by 5 bases and J by 1 base, with 7 bases of the junction left unmatched. The CDR3 loop is CASSPAGGPGTDTQYF. In DNA, the CDR3 is TGTGCCAGCAGTCCGGCGGGGGGGCCAGGCACAGATACGCAGTATTTT.

The genes are TRBV28 and TRBJ1-6; D not certain. CDR1 is MDHEN and CDR2 is SYDVKM in the germline V gene. The CDR3 is 15 residues long. Trimming removed 2 bases at V and 7 bases at J, with 12 bases between. In DNA form, the CDR3 reads TGTGCCAGCAGTTTAGACTTCGCTTCAAATTCACCCCTCCACTTT. Amino acid sequence: CASSLDFASNSPLHF.

This clonotype was recorded at least ten times. J is TRBJ2-1 and V is TRBV6-2 or TRBV6-3, with D perhaps TRBD1 or TRBD2 (6 bases each). Trimming took 6 bases from V and 9 from J, leaving 12 bases between them. The V gene's germline CDR1 is MNHEY and CDR2 SVGEGT. The CDR3 sequence is 12 residues long. CDR3 protein: CASSLQGGEQFF. CDR3 DNA: TGTGCCAGCAGCCTACAGGGAGGTGAGCAGTTCTTC.

The chain recombines TRBV7-9 with TRBJ2-2; D unclear. The germline V gene has CDR1 SEHNR and CDR2 FQNEAQ (reference sequence). The CDR3 consists of 15 residues. Trimming cost V 5 bases and J 6 bases, with 16 bases left between them. The CDR3 DNA reads as TGTGCCAGCAGCCTTACAAGGGCAGAAGCCGGGGAGCTGTTTTTT. Its translation is CASSLTRAEAGELFF. Drawing the rest from reference TRBV7-9 and TRBJ2-2, the complete variable domain is DTGVSQNPRHKITKRGQNVTFRCDPISEHNRLYWYRQTLGQGPEFLTYFQNEAQLEKSRLLSDRFSAERPKGSFSTLEIQRTEQGDSAMYLCASSLTRAEAGELFFGEGSRLTVL.

V is TRBV9 and J is TRBJ1-2, with a tentative D call TRBD1 (5 bases). The CDR3 has 15 residues. Trimming took 0 bases from V and 4 from J, leaving 13 bases between them. Looked up from germline, CDR1 is SGDLS and CDR2 is YYNGEE. CDR3 in amino acids: CASSVGKGPGYGYTF. The DNA of the CDR3 is TGTGCCAGCAGCGTAGGAAAGGGGCCGGGCTATGGCTACACCTTC.

The chain links TRBV5-1 to TRBJ2-3; a weak D match, TRBD2 (5 bases). Germline V lookup: CDR1 SGHRS, CDR2 YFSETQ. This CDR3 is 16 amino acids long. V dropped 0 bases and J dropped 6 bases, with 17 bases sitting between them. CDR3 DNA: TGCGCCAGCAGCTTGGTCGAGGGTCCAGCAGTGGATACGCAGTATTTT. Translation: CASSLVEGPAVDTQYF.

As concerns this clonotype: The CDR3 carries no conserved terminal phenylalanine or tryptophan, so it likely arises from a read error. V and J are TRBV14 and TRBJ2-7; the D call may be TRBD1 or TRBD2 (5 bases each). Per the germline V gene, CDR1 is SGHDN and CDR2 is FVKESK. Trimming removed 3 bases from V and 5 bases from J, with 11 bases in between. This CDR3 is 13 amino acids long. The CDR3 reads CASSHGARHEQYA. The CDR3 DNA follows: TGTGCCAGCAGCCACGGGGCGCGGCACGAGCAGTACGCC.

This clonotype was counted ten times or more. The chain recombines TRBV29-1 with TRBJ2-2; no reliable D call. Per germline, CDR1 SQVTM and CDR2 ANQGSEA. V lost 2 bases and J lost 1, with 5 bases in between. The CDR3 has 13 residues. The CDR3 loop is CSVEPLNTGELFF. Written as DNA, the CDR3 is TGCAGCGTTGAACCCCTGAACACCGGGGAGCTGTTTTTT.

In this sample, this clonotype turned up once. A much larger clone lies one base from this, so it may be a read error. The chain links TRBV7-6 to TRBJ1-2, with 7 bases fitting TRBD1. Germline lookup yields CDR1 SGHVS and CDR2 FNYEAQ. The length of the CDR3 is 14 residues. This chain's CDR3 is CANSLGRGPDGYTF. The CDR3 region has the DNA TGTGCCAACAGCTTAGGGAGGGGGCCAGATGGCTACACCTTC.

This clonotype was recorded many times. This rearrangement joins TRBV7-9 to TRBJ1-2; a possible D gene is TRBD1 (5 bases). The V gene lost 5 bases and the J gene lost 8 bases, with 18 bases spanning the gap. CDR1 and CDR2 (germline): SEHNR, FQNEAQ (reference sequence). The CDR3 runs 14 residues. CDR3 amino acids: CASSDTRGEWGYTF. The CDR3, as DNA: TGTGCCAGCAGCGACACACGGGGGGAATGGGGCTACACCTTC.

This clonotype was observed at least ten times. The V call is TRBV19, the J call TRBJ1-1; weak D call: TRBD1 (6 bases). The CDR3 spans 17 residues. CDR1 and CDR2 (germline): LNHDA, SQIVND (reference sequence). V gave up 1 base and J gave up 0 bases, with 15 bases separating them. CDR3 protein: CASSIVVGHLMNTEAFF. The CDR3 coding sequence is TGTGCCAGTAGTATAGTGGTGGGACACCTAATGAACACTGAAGCTTTCTTT.

This clonotype was observed at least ten times. J is TRBJ2-2 and V is TRBV7-6, with 8 bases aligning to TRBD1. CDR3 length: 15 residues. CDR1 and CDR2 from the germline V gene are SGHVS and FNYEAQ. The V and J ends lost 5 bases and 7 bases, in that order; junction bases with no gene match: 9. DNA for the CDR3: TGTGCCAGCAGCCCCTGGACAGGGTTGGGCGGGGAGCTGTTTTTT. This gives the protein CASSPWTGLGGELFF.

This clonotype has a handful of counts. V gene TRBV19 combines with J gene TRBJ2-6; D call uncertain. The CDR3 is made up of 15 amino acids. Germline CDR1 is LNHDA and CDR2 is SQIVND (reference sequence). Between the trimmed V and J ends, which lost 1 base and 2 bases, there was a span of 6 bases. The CDR3 reads CASSIASAGANVLTF. The CDR3 nucleotides are TGTGCCAGTAGTATAGCGAGTGCTGGGGCCAACGTCCTGACTTTC.

This clonotype was detected ten times or more. The genes are TRBV7-6 and TRBJ2-3; 7 bases fit TRBD1. The CDR3 has 16 amino acids. Germline CDR1 SGHVS, CDR2 FNYEAQ. With 2 bases clipped from V and 0 bases from J, the junction kept 5 bases outside the gene matches. CDR3 sequence (DNA): TGTGCCAGCAGCTTACGACAGGGATTTAGCACAGATACGCAGTATTTT. Protein sequence: CASSLRQGFSTDTQYF.

Many counts were recorded for this clonotype. The rearrangement links TRBV12-3 or TRBV12-4 to TRBJ2-5, with D hard to call. The CDR3 covers 14 residues. With 2 bases removed from V and 5 bases from J, the gap between germline ends came to 12 bases. CDR3 sequence reads: CASSLRALRETQYF. CDR3 nucleotide sequence: TGTGCCAGCAGTTTACGGGCCTTAAGGGAGACCCAGTACTTC.

As regards this clonotype: Just one base apart from a much larger clone, this may be a read error. CDR3 in amino acids: CVSIVMRFPYNEQFF. CDR3 coding DNA: TGTGTCAGCATCGTCATGAGGTTCCCCTACAATGAGCAGTTCTTC. The chain employs TRBV7-6 and TRBJ2-1; unclear D gene. Germline V CDR1 and CDR2: SGHVS, FNYEAQ. The CDR3 loop spans 15 amino acids.

This chain uses TRBV27 with TRBJ2-1, with 8 nucleotides matching TRBD2. The germline V gene has CDR1 MNHEY and CDR2 SMNVEV (reference sequence). This CDR3 is 19 amino acids long. V was pared by 1 base and J by 0 bases, with 11 bases of the junction left unmatched. The CDR3 protein is CASSLFTSGYLSSYNEQFF. In nucleotides, the CDR3 is TGTGCCAGCAGTTTATTCACTAGCGGATACCTTAGCTCCTACAATGAGCAGTTCTTC.

This clonotype was counted many times. The chain is built from TRBV4-2 and TRBJ1-1, with TRBD1 matching over 12 bases. The CDR3 loop spans 17 amino acids. Germline V gene data show CDR1 as LGHNA and CDR2 as YNFKEQ. With V trimmed by 4 bases and J by 5 bases, 11 bases remained unmatched. The DNA of the CDR3 is TGTGCCAGCAGCCTTCCGGGACAGGGGGCGGAATGGACTGAAGCTTTCTTT. It codes for CASSLPGQGAEWTEAFF.

The rearrangement links TRBV6-5 to TRBJ2-7, with D perhaps matching TRBD1 (6 bases). V was pared by 0 bases and J by 7 bases, with 13 bases between. Germline V gene lookup returns CDR1 MNHEY and CDR2 SVGAGI. This CDR3 is built from 14 residues. The CDR3 DNA is TGTGCCAGCAGTTACTCGACATACAGGGATGAGCAGTACTTC. Translation: CASSYSTYRDEQYF.

This chain uses TRBV7-4 with TRBJ2-7; no clear D gene. CDR3 size: 14 residues. The germline V gene has CDR1 SGHVT and CDR2 SQSDAQ. Trimming took off 5 bases at V and 3 bases at J, with 14 bases between the two ends. The CDR3 DNA reads TGTGCCAGCAGCCCACGCGGATCATTCTACGAGCAGTACGTC. Amino acids: CASSPRGSFYEQYV.